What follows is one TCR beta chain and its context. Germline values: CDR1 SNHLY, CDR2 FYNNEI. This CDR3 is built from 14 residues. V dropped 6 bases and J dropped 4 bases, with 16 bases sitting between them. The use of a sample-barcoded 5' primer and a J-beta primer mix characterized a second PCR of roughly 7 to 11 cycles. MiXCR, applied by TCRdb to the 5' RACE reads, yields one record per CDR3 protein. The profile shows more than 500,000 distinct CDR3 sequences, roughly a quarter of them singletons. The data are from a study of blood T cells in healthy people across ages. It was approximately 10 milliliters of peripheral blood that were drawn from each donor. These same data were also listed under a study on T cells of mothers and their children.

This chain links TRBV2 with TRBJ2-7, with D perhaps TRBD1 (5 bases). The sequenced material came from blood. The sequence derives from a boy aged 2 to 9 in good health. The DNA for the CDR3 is TGTGCCAGCAGCAGGGCCTCATTAGATTACGAGCAGTACTTC. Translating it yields CASSRASLDYEQYF.